This T cell receptor (beta chain) was recorded in a study of OX40 agonist ivuxolimab in advanced cancers. Study as a whole: Hepatocellular carcinoma, melanoma, renal cell or head and neck cancer occurred in dose-escalation patients.

Regarding the study as a whole: Doses of 0.1 to 3.0 mg/kg were accompanied by clonal expansion of CD4+ and CD8+ blood T cells by week 6.

V was trimmed by 0 bases and J by 3 bases, leaving 8 bases between them. The CDR3 is 14 residues long. Germline values: CDR1 SGHRS, CDR2 YFSETQ. Comments on this clone: Its target is not known.

Patients had blood sampled at baseline and again on cycle 4 day 1 and cycle 7 day 1. Clones were sequenced by immunoSEQ multiplex PCR, and TCRdb holds only the in-frame ones, with some missing. Among roughly 82,000 clones listed, approximately 87% were seen once. This receptor was taken from an adult with an advanced solid tumor such as melanoma, head and neck, liver or kidney cancer. The chain is built from TRBV5-1 and TRBJ2-3, with D unresolved. The starting material was CD4+ or CD8+ T cells sorted from blood, obtained in a trial of the OX40 agonist ivuxolimab. The CDR3 loop reads CASSLGMMTDTQYF. The CDR3 nucleotides are TGCGCCAGCAGCTTGGGCATGATGACAGATACGCAGTATTTT.